This T cell receptor (beta chain) was identified in a study of metastatic and nonmetastatic thyroid tumors. Study details: The authors compared repertoires across blood and tumor or nodule tissue from malignant and benign thyroid patients.

All patients were treatment-naive before thyroid surgery. TCRdb called clones again from the PCR reads with MiXCR. The sample lists 20,000 or so clones, over 20% occurring once. Comment on this clone: Its antigen remains unknown.

Trimming pared 6 bases from V and 7 bases from J, leaving 19 bases between. Germline CDR1 ENHRY, CDR2 SYGVKD. CDR3 length equals 14 residues. Whole-study results and caveats: Compared with benign nodules, malignant thyroid tumors were reported to have significantly higher TCR beta diversity in both blood and tumor.

The sample comprised tumor tissue. The source is a male donor with papillary thyroid cancer or a benign thyroid nodule (not recorded which). Some clones in this sample may be carry-over from other donors' samples. The rearrangement joins TRBV10-3 to TRBJ2-7; D gene ambiguous. The CDR3 reads CAISTPFGRKEQYF. The CDR3 coding sequence is TGTGCCATCAGCACTCCTTTCGGCAGGAAGGAGCAGTACTTC.